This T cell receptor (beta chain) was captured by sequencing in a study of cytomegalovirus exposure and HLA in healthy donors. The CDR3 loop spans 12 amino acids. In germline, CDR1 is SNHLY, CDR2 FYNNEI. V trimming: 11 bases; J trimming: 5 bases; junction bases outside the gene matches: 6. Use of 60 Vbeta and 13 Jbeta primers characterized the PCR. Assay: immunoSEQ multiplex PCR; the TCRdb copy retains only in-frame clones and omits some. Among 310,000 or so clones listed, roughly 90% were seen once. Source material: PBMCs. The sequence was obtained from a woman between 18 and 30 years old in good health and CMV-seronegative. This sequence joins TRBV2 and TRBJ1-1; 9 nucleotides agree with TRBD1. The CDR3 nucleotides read TGTGCCCAGGGACAGGGAGGGACTGAAGCTTTCTTT. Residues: CAQGQGGTEAFF.